This T cell receptor beta chain was profiled in a study of cytomegalovirus exposure and HLA in healthy donors (dated by TCRdb to 2015 to 2018). For the study in its entirety: An earlier analysis of roughly 570 of the donors reported under 300 Gb of sequence data and around 120 million unique TCR beta sequences obtained from roughly 170 million T cells. An early release covering more than 500 HLA-typed donors comprised about 320 gigabases of sequencing data and around 80 million unique TCR sequences. Of the roughly 400 genotyped donors, roughly 76% were placed in the genetic ancestry cluster associated with self-reported Caucasian donors. The study aimed to test whether signatures of past pathogen exposure could be identified by cataloging public T cell receptors. Using immunosequencing, the study profiled T cell repertoires from around 670 subjects and related those repertoires to cytomegalovirus serostatus. A separate validation cohort of about 110 different subjects was used in addition to the 666-subject first cohort. To predict cytomegalovirus infection status, the study combined high-throughput TCR immunosequencing, statistical association of individual TCRs with disease status, and machine learning. In a later analysis, previously published TCR beta repertoires from 550 to 750 donors were re-analyzed and high-resolution HLA genotyping was added so that TCR occurrence patterns could be studied. Rather than drawing on any new phenotypic data, the later analysis identified candidate immune exposures from TCR beta sequences and the way those sequences occurred across donors. In an earlier analysis of roughly 540 of the donors, high-throughput TCR beta sequencing was used to judge whether each TCR beta V gene segment behaved as functional or pseudogenic. Donor age, sex, ethnicity and CMV serostatus were compiled alongside the repertoire data. Genome-wide SNP genotypes for about 65% of the roughly 670 donors were used in a later genetic analysis, which treated that subset as a discovery cohort. Every repertoire in the discovery cohort had been generated on one and the same sequencing platform. HLA typing included class I and class II loci at four-digit resolution. The number of donors typed differed by locus, with about 629-630 for A, B, C, DRB1 and DQB1, roughly 520 for DQA1, under 610 for DPA1, and some 440 for DPB1. Roughly five DR-DQ haplotypes were handled as single units for association and clustering because linkage in the cohort was strong. Among 300 to 500 genotyped donors of the cohort, an average of around 240,000 unique TCR beta nucleotide sequences was sequenced per donor, of which roughly 17% were non-productive. Beyond this particular receptor, the publication reports: Presence/absence analyses assumed roughly uniform sequencing depth across donors, an assumption that may not hold. The earlier analysis of 587 of the donors excluded roughly 17 rarely observed V segments, including chromosome 9 orphons, because counts were too low. According to a later analysis, parvovirus B19, influenza, CMV and Epstein-Barr virus appeared linked to several top co-occurrence clusters. Because HLA typing was unavailable for some donors at each locus, only the typed subset was used in association tests. In both the original and validation cohorts, the classifier was reported to diagnose cytomegalovirus status with high specificity and sensitivity. A later genetic analysis associated a missense DCLRE1C variant with V-gene and J-gene trimming of TCR beta chains, and an independent cohort replicated the association. In an earlier analysis of approximately 590 of the donors, most TCR beta V segments appeared in productive rearrangements about 87% or about 30% of the time, broadly matching IMGT annotations. At a false discovery rate of 0.05, a later analysis linked around 15,000 TCR beta sequences to specific HLA alleles. Compared with the roughly 720-donor mean, donors in an Asian-associated ancestry cluster had fewer N-insertions in productive TCRs, according to a later genetic analysis. Correlated functional status among segregating V segments might reflect linkage disequilibrium, but an unknown experimental factor could not be ruled out. In a later analysis, the rate of TCR association differed among HLA loci, with DRB1 alleles having the most associated TCRs and HLA-C alleles having the fewest. This cohort had only TCR beta chains sequenced, and the lack of alpha or paired-chain data limited which features could be detected. When HLA alleles, especially DR and DQ, strongly co-occurred, TCR associations were difficult to assign to individual alleles. The study listed 164 TCR beta chains as associated with cytomegalovirus. In vitro tests confirmed that a few of the cytomegalovirus-associated TCR beta chains recognize cytomegalovirus antigens. Some IMGT-functional V segments, including TRBV6-2 and TRBV6-3, could not be distinguished by the 87-base-pair reads and were therefore excluded. The authors suggested that the approach could potentially be extended to other disease states and immunological phenotypes. Across donors, most TCR sequences were observed very rarely, whereas some public TCRs were present in many individuals. A further reported finding was that TCR beta sequences accurately predicted the HLA-A and HLA-B alleles for most subjects in the first cohort. For the cohort, immune exposure information was limited to CMV serostatus. Compared with equally common non-associated chains, HLA-associated TCR beta chains in a later analysis were more clonally expanded and had lower generation probabilities. A later analysis found that most CMV-associated TCR beta chains appeared HLA-restricted, with HLA associations seemingly driven largely by CMV exposure. A group of highly shared sequence variants was considered likely to be a technical artifact of the sequencing pipeline.

In regard to this clone: What this receptor recognizes is not known. No base quality values were provided; no much bigger clone lies one nucleotide off.

The cohort consisted of 600 or so healthy bone marrow donors. At the time of sampling, all cohort members were nominally healthy, though unrecorded immune exposures were likely present. The donor was CMV seronegative and belonged to the group of approximately 320 seronegative cohort members. A peripheral blood sample was provided by each donor, and peripheral blood mononuclear cells were used for TCR beta sequencing. Genomic DNA was extracted from the blood cell samples with the Qiagen DNeasy Blood Extraction Kit. Per the germline V gene, MNHNS is the CDR1 and SASEGT is the CDR2. Trimming removed 9 bases from V and 2 bases from J, leaving 16 bases between the germline ends. Measured from the cysteine to the phenylalanine, the CDR3 is 14 residues long. CDR3 DNA only is kept here, 42 bases in frame from base 1. Library generation was performed with the immunoSEQ multiplex PCR assay. A mixture of 60 forward primers for TCR Vbeta segments and 13 reverse primers for TCR Jbeta segments was used in the multiplex PCR. A multiplex PCR assay on genomic DNA amplified the CDR3 region of rearranged TCR beta genes. Amplified TCR beta libraries were sequenced as 87-base-pair reads on the Illumina HiSeq System. Under the source paper's analysis protocol: A later analysis counted 75 million to 100 million unique TCR beta chains across the 650 to 800 repertoires, and some 12 million of these chains were shared by at least two donors. To remove PCR and sequencing errors, raw reads were error-corrected and collapsed into unique sequences using a nearest-neighbor algorithm that merged closely related sequences. To assign V, D and J gene segments, CDR3 sequences were aligned to IMGT reference sequences. Each retained sequence needed at least a six-nucleotide match to both a V gene segment and a J gene segment. Rearrangements were classified as productive when the CDR3 lacked stop codons and remained in frame with V and J, and all other rearrangements were classified as non-productive. CDR3 was defined according to IMGT convention as the region running from the second conserved V-encoded cysteine to the conserved J-encoded phenylalanine. The earlier analysis of some 540 of the donors excluded any sequence lacking an unambiguous match to a single V gene segment. In an earlier analysis of several hundred of the donors, V segments were called functional above 56.7% productive rearrangements and were called segregating when the between-donor standard deviation exceeded 5%. A statistical classification framework was developed to diagnose cytomegalovirus status using the catalog of TCR beta chain sequences. In a later analysis, V and J genes were assigned by comparing TCR nucleotide sequences against IMGT/GENE-DB human TR gene sequences. A later analysis assigned CDR3 sequences and most-parsimonious VDJ recombination scenarios with the TCRdist pipeline. In a later analysis, each TCR beta chain was defined by its CDR3 amino acid sequence together with its V-gene family, and reads lacking a unique V-gene family were excluded. As a way to deal with suspected cross-contamination and a sequencing artifact, a later analysis dropped approximately 570 nucleotide sequences that were highly shared and had low generation probability. In a later analysis, a clonal expansion index for each public chain was calculated from normalized within-repertoire ranks of inferred template counts. In a later analysis, generation probabilities were computed using a VDJ recombination model fitted to out-of-frame rearrangements, and the results were checked against IGoR. Hypergeometric tests were used in a later analysis to score TCR-TCR, TCR-HLA and TCR-CMV co-occurrence, with a repertoire-size bias correction applied to the TCR pairs. A later analysis estimated false discovery rates by permuting HLA or CMV assignments 20 times. In a later analysis, co-occurring TCRs were grouped using DBSCAN, with TCRdist sequence similarity added in when clustering inside HLA-allele-positive subsets. Repertoires with fewer than 30,000 or more than 120,000 public chains, plus five repertoires with anomalous nucleotide sharing, were excluded from co-occurrence clustering. Entries here come from immuneACCESS through TCRdb and include only in-frame sequences with V and J called. Some clones fail to appear in such tables; in the studies checked, an unresolved V gene covers under half of the shortfall, and the cause of the remainder is unknown. V and J calls and clone size are copied from that table; D and trimming were computed from the DNA. The sample table shows 150,000 to 200,000 clones, and roughly four fifths are seen once. Less than 2% of the sample is in the top ten clones.

The sequence came from a man aged 30 to 45 in good health and CMV-seronegative. This chain joins TRBV6-1 to TRBJ2-5, and TRBD1 may be the D gene, going by 5 matching bases. The sample taken for sequencing was PBMCs. The CDR3 protein: CASLQGGKQETQYF. The DNA sequence reads TGTGCCAGTCTCCAGGGTGGCAAGCAAGAGACCCAGTACTTC.